A selection of T cell receptor beta chains follows, all from one sample in a study of OX40 agonist ivuxolimab in advanced cancers. Method: immunoSEQ multiplex PCR; TCRdb's copy keeps in-frame clones and lacks some. The repertoire holds roughly 67,000 clones, roughly 90% seen once, with about 0.8% in the top ten. The input for sequencing was CD4+ or CD8+ T cells sorted from blood, taken in a trial of the OX40 agonist ivuxolimab. These receptors all stem from an adult with an advanced solid tumor such as melanoma, head and neck, liver or kidney cancer. The CDR3 runs from the conserved cysteine through the conserved F or W. The order of the fields is J gene, V gene, clone size, D gene, CDR3 DNA, CDR3 protein. The D gene is left open where the match is weak. Rows give clone size only sometimes, using once, few, many, or a class for an expanded clone.

>TRBJ2-3|TRBV5-5|medium-sized|.
TGTGCCAGCAGCCCGAGCGGGTTAGATACGCAGTATTTT
CASSPSGLDTQYF
>TRBJ2-2|TRBV7-6|.|TRBD2
TGTGCCAGCAGCTTGCTAGCGGGGGGGACCGGGGAGCTGTTTTTT
CASSLLAGGTGELFF
>TRBJ1-2|TRBV11-2|.|.
TGTGCCAGCAGCCGTACACGAGGGGGATTCCAGAGTGGCTACACCTTC
CASSRTRGGFQSGYTF
>TRBJ1-3|TRBV5-6|few|.
TGTGCCAGCAGCTTGGATTGGGGCTCTGGAAACACCATATATTTT
CASSLDWGSGNTIYF
>TRBJ1-5|TRBV30|.|.
TGTGCCTGGAGTGTAAATAGCAATCAGCCCCAGCATTTT
CAWSVNSNQPQHF
>TRBJ2-5|TRBV5-1|.|.
TGCGCCAGCAGCTACGACACCTTCCAGGGAGAGACCCAGTACTTC
CASSYDTFQGETQYF
>TRBJ2-7|TRBV6-5|.|.
TGTGCCAGCTTTTCTCTAGGTGCTCCCTACGAGCAGTACTTC
CASFSLGAPYEQYF
>TRBJ1-2|TRBV7-9|.|.
TGTGCCAGCAGCTTAGACAGCTCCTATGGCTACACCTTC
CASSLDSSYGYTF
>TRBJ2-1|TRBV5-1|once|.
TGCGCCAGCAGCTTGGGGCAGGGCTCGTACAATGAGCAGTTCTTC
CASSLGQGSYNEQFF
>TRBJ2-1|TRBV7-9|.|TRBD2
TGTGCCAGCAGACAGCTAGCGGGGGGGCCCGGTGAGCAGTTCTTC
CASRQLAGGPGEQFF
>TRBJ2-5|TRBV11-2|.|.
TGTGCCAGCAGCCTCCTCGGGCAGCAAGAGACCCAGTACTTC
CASSLLGQQETQYF
>TRBJ2-7|TRBV5-1|once|TRBD1
TGCGCCAGCAGCTTGGTGTTTCCAAGGACAGGCTCCTACGAGCAGTACTTC
CASSLVFPRTGSYEQYF
>TRBJ1-6|TRBV30|once|.
TGTGCCTGGACCCTCCGGCCGGGTAATTCACCCCTCCACTTT
CAWTLRPGNSPLHF
>TRBJ2-7|TRBV18|.|TRBD1
TGTGCCAGCACCCCGGGACAGCGATCCTACGAGCAGTACTTC
CASTPGQRSYEQYF
>TRBJ2-5|TRBV29-1|.|.
TGCAGCGTTGAAGACATGGGGGCAGGAGAGACCCAGTACTTC
CSVEDMGAGETQYF
>TRBJ2-3|TRBV10-3|.|.
TGTGCCATCACTACGGGGGCGAGGACAGATACGCAGTATTTT
CAITTGARTDTQYF
>TRBJ1-1|TRBV6-1|.|TRBD1
TGTGCCAGCAGTGAATCACCGACAGGGGCGAACACTGAAGCTTTCTTT
CASSESPTGANTEAFF
>TRBJ1-4|TRBV19|.|TRBD1
TGTGCCAGTAGTCCTCAGGGGGCGCGGGGTGAAAAACTGTTTTTT
CASSPQGARGEKLFF
>TRBJ2-4|TRBV2|.|.
TGTGCCAGCAGTGCGCAGCCAAACATTCAGTACTTC
CASSAQPNIQYF
>TRBJ2-7|TRBV29-1|.|TRBD1
TGCAGCGTCGGAGACAGGGGGCTCTACGAGCAGTACTTC
CSVGDRGLYEQYF
>TRBJ2-1|TRBV2|few|TRBD1
TGTGCCAGCAACGGACAGGGGCTCAATGAGCAGTTCTTC
CASNGQGLNEQFF
>TRBJ2-4|TRBV2|.|.
TGTGCCAGCAGGCCAGGGCGTGCCAAAAACATTCAGTACTTC
CASRPGRAKNIQYF
>TRBJ2-1|TRBV9|.|TRBD1
TGTGCCAGCAGCGTAGCGACAGGGAGAGGCTCCTACAATGAGCAGTTCTTC
CASSVATGRGSYNEQFF
>TRBJ2-1|TRBV11-1|.|TRBD1
TGTGCCAGCAGCCCGGGACAGGGCAACAATGAGCAGTTCTTC
CASSPGQGNNEQFF
>TRBJ1-6|TRBV2|.|TRBD1
TGTGCCGGTAGACAGGGGCCGAATTCACCCCTCCACTTT
CAGRQGPNSPLHF
>TRBJ2-3|TRBV7-6|.|TRBD2
TGTGCCAGCAGCCGAAGCGGGGGCAGAGCAGATACGCAGTATTTT
CASSRSGGRADTQYF
>TRBJ2-5|TRBV7-2|.|.
TGTGCCAGCAGCTCGGGACGGCAAGAGACCCAGTACTTC
CASSSGRQETQYF
>TRBJ2-7|TRBV18|few|TRBD2
TGTGCCAGCTCACCAGCGGGAGGGGGATACGAGCAGTACTTC
CASSPAGGGYEQYF
>TRBJ1-2|TRBV6-4|.|.
TGTGCCAGCAGTGAAAGTCAGGCTAACTATGGCTACACCTTC
CASSESQANYGYTF
>TRBJ2-2|TRBV4-1|.|TRBD1
TGCGCCAGCAGCTCAGGCTCCGGGACAGGGAGGAACGGGGAGCTGTTTTTT
CASSSGSGTGRNGELFF
>TRBJ2-1|TRBV9|.|.
TGTGCCAGCAGCCCAGAGGGTCTAGGCGCCTACAATGAGCAGTTCTTC
CASSPEGLGAYNEQFF
>TRBJ1-4|TRBV18|.|.
TGTGCCAGCTCACCATATAATGAAAAACTGTTTTTT
CASSPYNEKLFF
>TRBJ2-7|TRBV18|.|TRBD1
TGTGCCAGCTCCCCTCCGGGACAGGCTTACGAGCAGTACTTC
CASSPPGQAYEQYF
>TRBJ2-5|TRBV7-9|.|TRBD1
TGTGCCAGCAGCCGAGCGCGACAGGGGGGGAGAGAGACCCAGTACTTC
CASSRARQGGRETQYF
>TRBJ2-3|TRBV27|once|TRBD2
TGTGCCAGCAGTTTAAGCGGGGGGGCGGTGTATTTT
CASSLSGGAVYF
>TRBJ1-5|TRBV10-2|.|TRBD1
TGCGCCAGCAGTTTAGGGGGCGGGAGCAATCAGCCCCAGCATTTT
CASSLGGGSNQPQHF
>TRBJ2-3|TRBV27|once|TRBD2
TGTGCCACCGGTTCCGGGACTAGTGGCGATACGCAGTATTTT
CATGSGTSGDTQYF
>TRBJ1-5|TRBV2|.|.
TGTGCCAGCAGCGGGAGGGGCGTGCGGGGCAATCAGCCCCAGCATTTT
CASSGRGVRGNQPQHF
>TRBJ1-2|TRBV7-9|.|.
TGTGCCAGCAGCTTTGGGGGTACCTATGGCTACACCTTC
CASSFGGTYGYTF
>TRBJ1-4|TRBV6-1|.|.
TGTGCCAGCAGTGAACCGAGAATTGCAACTAATGAAAAACTGTTTTTT
CASSEPRIATNEKLFF
>TRBJ2-7|TRBV30|.|.
TGTGCCTTCGGGCAGGGGATCTACGAGCAGTACTTC
CAFGQGIYEQYF
>TRBJ1-6|TRBV6-5|.|.
TGTGCCAGCAGTTATCAGAATAATTCACCCCTCCACTTT
CASSYQNNSPLHF
>TRBJ1-4|TRBV27|.|.
TGTGCCAGCAGTCTGGACCCTGCGGCTAATGAAAAACTGTTTTTT
CASSLDPAANEKLFF
>TRBJ2-5|TRBV6-1|.|.
TGTGCCAGCAGTGCCAGGGGCTTTGGAGGAGAGACCCAGTACTTC
CASSARGFGGETQYF
>TRBJ2-1|TRBV9|.|.
TGTGCCAGCAGTCCCGAAGGGGCGTCCTACAATGAGCAGTTCTTC
CASSPEGASYNEQFF
>TRBJ1-5|TRBV19|once|.
TGTGCCAGTAGTATAGCCGCAGCGCCCCAGCATTTT
CASSIAAAPQHF
>TRBJ2-1|TRBV7-3|.|.
TGTGCCAGCAGCTTAGGGCAGGGTACGTACAATGAGCAGTTCTTC
CASSLGQGTYNEQFF
>TRBJ2-5|TRBV10-3|.|TRBD1
TGTGCCATCAGTCCGGGGACAGGGGGACAAGAGACCCAGTACTTC
CAISPGTGGQETQYF
>TRBJ1-2|TRBV7-2|.|.
TGTGCCAGCAGCTTAGTCGGTGAGGGGGGCTACACCTTC
CASSLVGEGGYTF
>TRBJ2-5|TRBV30|.|.
TGTGCCTGGAGCGCCCCGTTGCCTCAAGAGACCCAGTACTTC
CAWSAPLPQETQYF
>TRBJ2-1|TRBV5-4|.|TRBD1
TGTGCCAGCTTCAACCGGGACAGCATATACAATGAGCAGTTCTTC
CASFNRDSIYNEQFF